The clone carrying this TCR beta chain was counted between two and nine times. Its antigen is currently unknown. Germline values: CDR1 SEHNR, CDR2 FQNEAQ (reference sequence). This CDR3 has 16 residues. Trimming shortened V by 0 bases and J by 7 bases, and 16 bases separated the two germline ends. In the PCR, 60 Vbeta and 13 Jbeta primers were used. Using immunoSEQ multiplex PCR, the repertoire was profiled, and TCRdb retains in-frame clones only, with some absent. Here the sample spans 150,000 to 200,000 clones, around three quarters being singletons. The data are from a study of cytomegalovirus exposure and HLA in healthy donors. Notes on the study in general: Later analysis demonstrated an association between a missense DCLRE1C variant and TCR beta V- and J-gene trimming.

The rearrangement uses TRBV7-9 and TRBJ1-5, with D unresolved. The TCR originated in a woman in her thirties or forties in good health and CMV-seronegative. The specimen was PBMCs. This chain's CDR3 is CASSLAGQLGEQPQHF. The DNA for the CDR3 is TGTGCCAGCAGCTTAGCAGGCCAGCTCGGGGAGCAGCCCCAGCATTTT.